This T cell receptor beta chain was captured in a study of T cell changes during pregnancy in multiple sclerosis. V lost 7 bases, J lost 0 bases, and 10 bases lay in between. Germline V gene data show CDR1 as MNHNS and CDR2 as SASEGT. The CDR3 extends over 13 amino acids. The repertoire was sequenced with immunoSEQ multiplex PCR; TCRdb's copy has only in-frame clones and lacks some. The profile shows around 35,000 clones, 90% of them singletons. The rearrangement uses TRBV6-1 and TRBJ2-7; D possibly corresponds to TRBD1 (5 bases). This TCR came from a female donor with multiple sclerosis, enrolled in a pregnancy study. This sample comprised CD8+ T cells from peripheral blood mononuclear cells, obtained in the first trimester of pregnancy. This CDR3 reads CASNKGPSYEQYF. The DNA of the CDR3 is TGTGCCAGCAACAAGGGGCCCTCCTACGAGCAGTACTTC.